One and the same sample provided the 23 T cell receptor beta chains below, sequenced in a study of PD-1 blockade in mismatch repair-deficient tumors (dated by TCRdb to between 2016 and 2019). The library was produced with the immunoSEQ multiplex PCR assay. TCRdb retrieved this table from immuneACCESS and kept in-frame rearrangements only. Not all clones are present; in checked studies, unresolved V genes account for under half, and no reason is known for the remainder. For this sample there are 40,000 to 65,000 clones; over 75% appear just once. Of the sample, over 7.5% is held by the ten largest clones. Here the sequenced sample was peripheral blood, taken 20 weeks after starting pembrolizumab. These receptors originate from an adult with mismatch repair-deficient cancer.

V is TRBV7-8 and J is TRBJ1-1; 7 nucleotides align to TRBD1. Germline V gives CDR1 SGHVS, CDR2 FQNEAQ. V shed 4 bases and J 5 bases; nucleotides not matched to a gene: 10. This CDR3 contains 15 residues. CDR3 protein: CASSSTNRGWTEAFF. The CDR3 DNA reads as TGTGCCAGCAGCTCCACCAACAGGGGATGGACTGAAGCTTTCTTT.

The V and J genes are TRBV11-3 and TRBJ2-1; TRBD2 matches 12 bases. The CDR3 extends over 17 amino acids. CDR1 is SGHNT, CDR2 YENEEA, per germline. J gave up 8 bases and V 5 bases, and 13 bases lay outside the gene matches. CDR3 region: CASSPSSLTSGSDEQFF. The CDR3 nucleotides read TGTGCCAGCAGCCCAAGTTCGTTGACTAGCGGGAGCGATGAGCAGTTCTTC.

This CDR3 is CASSQDVDSLGDGYTF. As DNA, the CDR3 is TGTGCCAGCAGCCAGGATGTTGACAGCCTGGGGGATGGCTACACCTTC. The V call is TRBV4-2, the J call TRBJ1-2; D is perhaps TRBD1 (5 bases). Trimming removed 3 bases at V and 6 bases at J, with 20 bases between. CDR3 size: 16 residues. Germline V gives CDR1 LGHNA, CDR2 YNFKEQ.

This chain connects TRBV29-1 to TRBJ2-1, with 13 bases fitting TRBD2. The V and J ends lost 6 bases and 6 bases, in that order; junction bases with no gene match: 11. CDR3 length: 16 amino acids. Germline V gene lookup returns CDR1 SQVTM and CDR2 ANQGSEA. The chain's CDR3 is CSVKVGLAGAGNEQFF. CDR3 DNA: TGCAGCGTCAAGGTAGGACTAGCGGGAGCGGGCAATGAGCAGTTCTTC.

CDR3 DNA: TGTGCCAGCAGCCTGGGACAGGGGTACGGTGAGCAGTTCTTC. Its translation is CASSLGQGYGEQFF. The chain couples TRBV5-6 to TRBJ2-1; 10 nucleotides line up with TRBD1. CDR3 size: 14 residues. The V segment lost 4 bases and the J segment 9 bases; nucleotides outside the gene matches: 7. CDR1 SGHDT and CDR2 YYEEEE come from the germline V gene.

This chain connects TRBV14 to TRBJ2-3, with 7 nucleotides matching TRBD2. With 6 bases clipped from V and 1 base from J, the junction kept 7 bases outside the gene matches. Germline V lookup: CDR1 SGHDN, CDR2 FVKESK. The CDR3 has 15 residues. The CDR3 DNA reads TGTGCCAGCAGTCTGTTAGCGGGTGGCACAGATACGCAGTATTTT. As protein: CASSLLAGGTDTQYF.

This clone was seen a single time. V usage is TRBV9 and J usage is TRBJ2-5, with D unclear. This CDR3 is 15 amino acids long. Germline loops: CDR1 SGDLS, CDR2 YYNGEE. With 0 bases removed from V and 5 bases from J, the gap between germline ends came to 14 bases. CDR3 residues: CASSVVGVLLETQYF. As DNA, the CDR3 is TGTGCCAGCAGCGTAGTTGGGGTTTTGTTGGAGACCCAGTACTTC.

The rearrangement links TRBV9 to TRBJ1-5, with 7 bases that match TRBD1. Germline V CDR1 and CDR2: SGDLS, YYNGEE. Trimming at V came to 3 bases and at J to 6 bases, leaving 9 bases not matched to a gene. The CDR3 length is 15 residues. The CDR3 sequence: CASSARGTASQPQHF. CDR3 coding DNA: TGTGCCAGCAGCGCGAGGGGGACAGCAAGTCAGCCCCAGCATTTT.

In nucleotides, the CDR3 is TGTGCCAGCAGCGTATCGGGCAGCGTTATAGATGTCTCTGGAAACACCATATATTTT. Translated: CASSVSGSVIDVSGNTIYF. The chain combines TRBV9 with TRBJ1-3, with unresolved D. Germline values: CDR1 SGDLS, CDR2 YYNGEE. The CDR3 length is 19 residues. V was clipped by 1 base and J by 0 bases, with 20 bases between them. Drawing the rest from reference TRBV9 and TRBJ1-3, the complete variable domain is DSGVTQTPKHLITATGQRVTLRCSPRSGDLSVYWYQQSLDQGLQFLIQYYNGEERAKGNILERFSAQQFPDLHSELNLSSLELGDSALYFCASSVSGSVIDVSGNTIYFGEGSWLTVV.

This rearrangement joins TRBV19 to TRBJ2-7; TRBD2 aligns across 10 bases. The CDR3 extends over 15 amino acids. V gave up 5 bases and J gave up 2 bases; unmatched junction bases: 6. Germline V gene data show CDR1 as LNHDA and CDR2 as SQIVND (reference sequence). CDR3 sequence (DNA): TGTGCCAGTAGTGAATCTAGCGGGAGTCCCTACGAGCAGTACTTC. Translated, it gives CASSESSGSPYEQYF.

V and J are TRBV7-9 and TRBJ2-3, with TRBD1 matching 10 bases. V shed 7 bases, J shed 4 bases, and the junction held 8 bases outside the gene matches. Germline values: CDR1 SEHNR, CDR2 FQNEAQ (reference sequence). This CDR3 has 15 amino acids. CDR3 amino acids: CASTRGQGQADTQYF. CDR3 nucleotide sequence: TGTGCCAGCACCCGGGGACAGGGGCAGGCAGATACGCAGTATTTT.

The chain is built from TRBV19 and TRBJ2-7, with 8 bases identical to TRBD1. After removal of 8 bases from V and 2 bases from J, the junction contained 8 bases not matched to a gene. This CDR3 has 14 amino acids. Germline values: CDR1 LNHDA, CDR2 SQIVND (reference sequence). CDR3 protein: CASRRQGPTYEQYF. The CDR3, as DNA: TGTGCCAGTCGCCGACAGGGGCCAACCTACGAGCAGTACTTC.

The rearrangement joins TRBV5-1 to TRBJ2-2; possibly TRBD2 for D (6 bases). The germline gives CDR1 SGHRS, CDR2 YFSETQ. Trimming shortened V by 4 bases and J by 5 bases, and 12 bases separated the two germline ends. This CDR3 has 14 residues. The CDR3 sequence: CASSPGTGTGELFF. CDR3 sequence (DNA): TGCGCCAGCAGCCCCGGGACTGGGACCGGGGAGCTGTTTTTT.

The chain employs TRBV19 and TRBJ1-1, with D uncertain. Trimming stripped 3 bases from V and 0 bases from J, with 14 bases between. The CDR3 consists of 16 residues. Germline CDR1 reads LNHDA; CDR2 reads SQIVND (reference sequence). CDR3: CASSIRVGGLNTEAFF. In DNA, the CDR3 is TGTGCCAGTAGTATTAGGGTCGGCGGCCTGAACACTGAAGCTTTCTTT. The whole variable domain, filled in from reference TRBV19 and TRBJ1-1, reads DGGITQSPKYLFRKEGQNVTLSCEQNLNHDAMYWYRQDPGQGLRLIYYSQIVNDFQKGDIAEGYSVSREKKESFPLTVTSAQKNPTAFYLCASSIRVGGLNTEAFFGQGTRLTVV.

The chain has TRBV5-1 and TRBJ2-3; D tentatively reads TRBD1 or TRBD2 (6 bases each). Trimming removed 0 bases from V and 4 bases from J, with 18 bases in between. This CDR3 is built from 17 residues. The V gene's germline CDR1 is SGHRS and CDR2 YFSETQ. The CDR3 spells CASSLGLGGRGADTQYF. As DNA, the CDR3 is TGCGCCAGCAGCTTGGGGTTGGGGGGCCGAGGGGCAGATACGCAGTATTTT.

There are a few counts of this clone. The CDR3 spells CAISDRPNYGYTF. In nucleotides, the CDR3 is TGTGCCATCAGTGATAGGCCCAACTATGGCTACACCTTC. The chain combines TRBV10-3 with TRBJ1-2; D remains unclear. Trimming took off 3 bases at V and 2 bases at J, with 7 bases between the two ends. Germline V gives CDR1 ENHRY, CDR2 SYGVKD. The CDR3 extends over 13 amino acids.

CDR3 DNA sequence: TGTGCCTGGAGTGATGGGAGGGACACTGAAGCTTTCTTT. Protein product: CAWSDGRDTEAFF. The chain joins TRBV30 to TRBJ1-1; D not resolved. Trimming took off 1 base at V and 3 bases at J, with 9 bases between the two ends. Looked up from germline, CDR1 is GTSNPN and CDR2 is SVGIG (reference sequence). There are 13 residues in the CDR3. Full variable domain (remainder filled in from reference TRBV30 and TRBJ1-1): SQTIHQWPATLVQPVGSPLSLECTVEGTSNPNLYWYRQAAGRGLQLLFYSVGIGQISSEVPQNLSASRPQDRQFILSSKKLLLSDSGFYLCAWSDGRDTEAFFGQGTRLTVV.

V usage is TRBV28 and J usage is TRBJ1-1, with a weak D call TRBD1 (5 bases). CDR1 and CDR2 from the germline V gene are MDHEN and SYDVKM. Trimming removed 8 bases at V and 4 bases at J, with 17 bases between. CDR3 length equals 14 residues. The chain's CDR3 is CASQAPGEATEAFF. DNA for the CDR3: TGTGCCAGCCAAGCGCCGGGGGAGGCCACTGAAGCTTTCTTT.

The chain links TRBV7-3 to TRBJ2-1; 9 nucleotides line up with TRBD1. Germline values: CDR1 SGHTA, CDR2 FQGTGA. This CDR3 region has 16 residues. With 5 bases clipped from V and 5 bases from J, the junction kept 10 bases outside the gene matches. CDR3 DNA sequence: TGTGCCAGCAGCGCTACCGGGACAGGGTTACACAATGAGCAGTTCTTC. This gives the protein CASSATGTGLHNEQFF.

This clone turned up a few times. The chain has TRBV7-8 and TRBJ2-3; TRBD2 might be the D (5 bases). This CDR3 spans 15 amino acids. V lost 3 bases to trimming and J lost 2 bases, with 12 bases between them. From germline, CDR1 is SGHVS and CDR2 FQNEAQ. Written as DNA, the CDR3 is TGTGCCAGCAGCTTGTACACAGACTACACAGATACGCAGTATTTT. It encodes CASSLYTDYTDTQYF.

V usage is TRBV7-9 and J usage is TRBJ2-3; 12 bases match TRBD2. The CDR3 length is 13 residues. The V gene end was trimmed by 10 bases and the J gene end by 7 bases; junction bases not matched to a gene: 6. Germline V gene lookup returns CDR1 SEHNR and CDR2 FQNEAQ (reference sequence). As DNA, the CDR3 is TGTGCCAAAGAGACTAGCGGGAGCCATACGCAGTATTTT. Translation gives CAKETSGSHTQYF.

This clone was detected only a few times. The chain joins TRBV9 to TRBJ2-1; D unclear. Trimming shortened V by 4 bases and J by 0 bases, and 14 bases separated the two germline ends. This CDR3 contains 16 residues. Germline V gene data show CDR1 as SGDLS and CDR2 as YYNGEE. CDR3 residues: CASSPEQLSSYNEQFF. CDR3 DNA sequence: TGTGCCAGCAGCCCGGAACAGCTCAGCTCCTACAATGAGCAGTTCTTC. Variable domain in full (rest from reference TRBV9 and TRBJ2-1): DSGVTQTPKHLITATGQRVTLRCSPRSGDLSVYWYQQSLDQGLQFLIQYYNGEERAKGNILERFSAQQFPDLHSELNLSSLELGDSALYFCASSPEQLSSYNEQFFGPGTRLTVL.

The chain recombines TRBV9 with TRBJ2-2; tentatively, D is TRBD1 (6 bases). The CDR3 contains 15 residues. The germline V and J ends were trimmed by 4 bases and 4 bases, with 14 bases remaining between them. Germline CDR1 SGDLS, CDR2 YYNGEE. This CDR3 reads CASSLGLGGTGELFF. In DNA, the CDR3 is TGTGCCAGCAGCCTGGGCCTAGGGGGCACCGGGGAGCTGTTTTTT.